This TCR beta chain was sequenced for a study of PD-1 blockade in classical Hodgkin lymphoma. Trimming removed 0 bases at V and 8 bases at J, with 17 bases between. There are 15 residues in the CDR3. Germline lookup yields CDR1 SGHRS and CDR2 YFSETQ. The data were produced by immunoSEQ multiplex PCR, yet TCRdb's version contains in-frame clones alone and is incomplete. The table lists approximately 99,000 clones, 70% to 90% of them singletons. General study points: When set against healthy donors, newly diagnosed patients were reported to show lower baseline TCR diversity.

About this clone: Its antigen is not known.

Every patient had relapsed following autologous stem cell transplantation, and cohorts differed in brentuximab vedotin exposure. This clonotype was sampled from a human donor with classical Hodgkin lymphoma. The sequencing used peripheral blood mononuclear cells (PBMCs), collected before the second cycle of nivolumab. The rearrangement uses TRBV5-1 and TRBJ1-1, with unresolved D. This CDR3 reads CASSLGTTHPGEAFF. The CDR3 DNA reads TGCGCCAGCAGCTTGGGGACGACCCATCCGGGGGAAGCTTTCTTT.